One T cell receptor (beta chain) is described in this entry. The data derive from a study of OX40 agonist ivuxolimab in advanced cancers. Sequencing used immunoSEQ multiplex PCR; TCRdb keeps in-frame clones, though not all of them. The sample lists over 55,000 clones, approximately 90% seen once, with 11% in the top ten. The CDR3 totals 13 residues. V was cut by 5 bases and J by 3 bases, with 7 bases left in between. Germline values: CDR1 SGHVS, CDR2 FNYEAQ. The sequence was collected from an adult with an advanced solid tumor such as melanoma, head and neck, liver or kidney cancer. V usage is TRBV7-6 and J usage is TRBJ1-4; D call uncertain. The input for sequencing was CD4+ or CD8+ T cells sorted from blood, taken in a trial of the OX40 agonist ivuxolimab. The CDR3 is CASSIRPNEKLFF. CDR3 nucleotides: TGTGCCAGCAGCATAAGACCTAATGAAAAACTGTTTTTT.